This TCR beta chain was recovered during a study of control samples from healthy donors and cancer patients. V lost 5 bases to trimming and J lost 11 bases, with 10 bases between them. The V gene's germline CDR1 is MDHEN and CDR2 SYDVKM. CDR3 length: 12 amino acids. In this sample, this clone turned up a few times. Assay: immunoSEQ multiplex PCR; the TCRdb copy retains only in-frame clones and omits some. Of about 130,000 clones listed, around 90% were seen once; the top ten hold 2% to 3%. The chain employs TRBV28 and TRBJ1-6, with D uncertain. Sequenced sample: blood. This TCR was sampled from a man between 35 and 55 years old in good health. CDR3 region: CASSDIDTPLHF. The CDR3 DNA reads TGTGCCAGCAGTGATATCGACACACCCCTCCACTTT. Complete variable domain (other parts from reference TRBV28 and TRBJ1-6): DVKVTQSSRYLVKRTGEKVFLECVQDMDHENMFWYRQDPGLGLRLIYFSYDVKMKEKGDIPEGYSVSREKKERFSLILESASTNQTSMYLCASSDIDTPLHFGNGTRLTVT.